This is a list of T cell receptor beta chains from one sample in a study of T cell responses to AZD1222 COVID-19 vaccine. Some clones are missing from TCRdb's copy, which holds only in-frame ones; the method was immunoSEQ multiplex PCR. Of some 140,000 clones detected, approximately 90% appear once; the ten largest clones hold about 1.9%. Material: peripheral blood, obtained on day 0 of AZD1222 vaccination. These receptor sequences come from an adult in good health. Each CDR3 is given with its conserved first and last residue. A D gene is named only where the DNA matches it firmly. The listing skips clone size in some rows; elsewhere it reads once, few, many or a size class.

v_gene	abundance	d_gene	j_gene	CDR3nt	CDR3aa
TRBV5-1	NA	TRBD1	TRBJ1-1	TGCGCCAGCAGCTGGGGGACAGCGAACACTGAAGCTTTCTTT	CASSWGTANTEAFF
TRBV5-6	NA	TRBD1	TRBJ1-2	TGTGCCAGCAGACACACACAGGGGGCGGATAACTATGGCTACACCTTC	CASRHTQGADNYGYTF
TRBV4-1	NA	NA	TRBJ2-1	TGCGCCAGCAGCCCGCAGGGGAGCCCCTACAATGAGCAGTTCTTC	CASSPQGSPYNEQFF
TRBV5-6	NA	TRBD2	TRBJ2-7	TGTGCCAGCAGCTCACCCCCCCGGGGGGGGCGTCACGAGCAGTACTTC	CASSSPPRGGRHEQYF
TRBV7-2	once	NA	TRBJ2-7	TGTGCCAGCACCCAGACGCCCTCCTACGAGCAGTACTTC	CASTQTPSYEQYF
TRBV2	NA	NA	TRBJ1-5	TGTGCCAGCAGGCGGGATAGCAATCAGCCCCAGCATTTT	CASRRDSNQPQHF
TRBV19	NA	NA	TRBJ1-1	TGTGCCAGTAGTATATTCGGGGGCACTGAAGCTTTCTTT	CASSIFGGTEAFF
TRBV6-5	NA	TRBD1	TRBJ2-1	TGTGCCAGCAGTTCGCCCCCGGGACAGCACAATGAGCAGTTCTTC	CASSSPPGQHNEQFF
TRBV5-1	NA	TRBD1	TRBJ1-1	TGCGCCAGCAGCGGGGGGACAGGATTGAACACTGAAGCTTTCTTT	CASSGGTGLNTEAFF
TRBV2	once	TRBD1	TRBJ1-5	TGTGCCAGCACCGCAACGGGACAGGGGAATCAGCCCCAGCATTTT	CASTATGQGNQPQHF
TRBV10-1	NA	NA	TRBJ2-3	TGCGCCAGCAGACCGCCGACAGATTCTAGCACAGATACGCAGTATTTT	CASRPPTDSSTDTQYF
TRBV7-8	NA	NA	TRBJ1-2	TGTGCCAGCGGCTTGATCAGACAGACTGCTAACTATGGCTACACCTTC	CASGLIRQTANYGYTF
TRBV11-2	NA	TRBD2	TRBJ2-5	TGTGCCAGCAGCGGGCTAGCGGGGGGAGAGACCCAGTACTTC	CASSGLAGGETQYF
TRBV10-3	NA	NA	TRBJ2-3	TGTGCCATCAGTAGCACAGATACGCAGTATTTT	CAISSTDTQYF
TRBV7-3	NA	NA	TRBJ2-1	TGTGCCAGCAGCTCTAGTGGGTTCAATGAGCAGTTCTTC	CASSSSGFNEQFF
TRBV11-2	once	TRBD1	TRBJ1-5	TGTGCCAGCAGAGCGTGGACAGGGAGTTTCAGCAATCAGCCCCAGCATTTT	CASRAWTGSFSNQPQHF
TRBV5-4	NA	TRBD1	TRBJ1-2	TGTGCCAGCAGCTATAGACAGGGGAACTATGGCTACACCTTC	CASSYRQGNYGYTF
TRBV7-9	NA	NA	TRBJ1-2	TGTGCCAGCAGCTTCAGTGTAAACTATGGCTACACCTTC	CASSFSVNYGYTF
TRBV2	NA	NA	TRBJ1-4	TGTGCCAGCAGTGAACCCGGGCAGCTCGAGGGCGAAAAACTGTTTTTT	CASSEPGQLEGEKLFF
TRBV18	NA	NA	TRBJ1-1	TGTGCCAGCTCGGGTATTGGGACTGAAGCTTTCTTT	CASSGIGTEAFF
TRBV21-1	NA	NA	TRBJ2-2	TGTGCCAGCAGCCCCAAATCGCAGGCGTACCCGAACACCGGGGAGCTGTTTTTT	CASSPKSQAYPNTGELFF
TRBV6-5	NA	NA	TRBJ2-2	TGTGCCAGCAGTTTATCTGAGGCGGGCACCGGGGAGCTGTTTTTT	CASSLSEAGTGELFF
TRBV5-4	NA	NA	TRBJ1-3	TGTGCCAGCATGAGCTCTGGAAACACCATATATTTT	CASMSSGNTIYF
TRBV4-2	NA	TRBD2	TRBJ2-1	TGTGCCAGCAGCCAAGAGACTAGCGGAGGCAATGAGCAGTTCTTC	CASSQETSGGNEQFF
TRBV6-5	NA	NA	TRBJ2-4	TGTGCCAGCAGACCGGACCATGAAGACATTCAGTACTTC	CASRPDHEDIQYF
TRBV7-9	NA	NA	TRBJ1-6	TGTGCCAGCAGTTCAGGGGAGTCGAACAATTCACCCCTCCACTTT	CASSSGESNNSPLHF
TRBV15	NA	NA	TRBJ1-3	TGTGCCACCAGCAGGGCCACAGGGTCTGGAAACACCATATATTTT	CATSRATGSGNTIYF
TRBV7-8	NA	TRBD1	TRBJ1-2	TGTGCCAGCAGCTTAGCGACAGGGGACTCTCTAGGTGGCTACACCTTC	CASSLATGDSLGGYTF
TRBV19	once	NA	TRBJ1-2	TGTGCCAGTACATTGTCAGACTACTATGGCTACACCTTC	CASTLSDYYGYTF
TRBV5-6	NA	NA	TRBJ1-1	TGTGCCAGCAGCTCCCTGACAGGAGTGAACACTGAAGCTTTCTTT	CASSSLTGVNTEAFF
TRBV28	NA	NA	TRBJ1-2	TGTGCCAGCAGTTTAGGGTATCGCTACACCTTC	CASSLGYRYTF
TRBV7-2	NA	NA	TRBJ2-3	TGTGCCAGCAGCTTTCGGGGGGCGGCAGATACGCAGTATTTT	CASSFRGAADTQYF
TRBV6-5	NA	NA	TRBJ1-1	TGTGCCAGCAGTTACTCCCGGGACAATGAAGCTTTCTTT	CASSYSRDNEAFF
TRBV20-1	NA	NA	TRBJ1-1	TGCAGTGCTAGTCAACAGAAAAACACTGAAGCTTTCTTT	CSASQQKNTEAFF
TRBV19	few	TRBD1	TRBJ1-2	TGTGCCAGTAGTATAACAGGGGGCTTGGGCTACACCTTC	CASSITGGLGYTF
TRBV6-5	once	NA	TRBJ1-1	TGTGCCAGCAGTTACTCGAGTTGGCCTGCTGAAGCTTTCTTT	CASSYSSWPAEAFF
TRBV9	NA	TRBD1	TRBJ1-2	TGTGCCAGCAGCGCTTCCCCCGGGACAGGGGAGGTCTATGGCTACACCTTC	CASSASPGTGEVYGYTF